This T cell receptor (beta chain) was captured by sequencing in a study of identical twins. V lost 3 bases, J lost 7 bases, and 10 bases lay in between. This CDR3 contains 14 residues. A single record per CDR3 protein comes from TCRdb applying MiXCR to the 5' RACE reads. The sample has hundreds of thousands of distinct CDR3 sequences; around 24% are singletons. This clonotype was recorded a few times. The same sample was also used in a study of T cells expressing NK-cell markers.

This receptor was taken from a woman aged 18 to 35 in good health. The gene calls are TRBV12-3 or TRBV12-4 and TRBJ1-6; a possible D gene is TRBD1 (5 bases). Sequencing used CD4+ T cells sorted from blood. CDR3 region: CASSFGTANSPLHF. CDR3 in DNA: TGTGCCAGCAGTTTCGGGACTGCAAATTCACCCCTCCACTTT.